Listed below are T cell receptor beta chains from one sample, sequenced in a study of tumor-infiltrating lymphocytes in primary liver carcinoma. TCRdb reprocessed the multiplex PCR reads with MiXCR, giving one entry per CDR3 protein. Here the sample spans approximately 37,000 distinct CDR3 sequences, 75% being singletons. The sequenced sample was tumor-adjacent normal liver tissue. The receptors derive from a man aged 40-49 years with primary liver carcinoma and hepatitis B virus infection. The CDR3 runs from the conserved cysteine through the conserved F or W.

V: TRBV12-3/TRBV12-4; J: TRBJ2-3; CDR3: CASTLRGITDMQYF
V: TRBV11-3; J: TRBJ1-5; CDR3: CESSLDMGVAQPQHF
V: TRBV5-5; J: TRBJ2-3; CDR3: CVSSHEWGSDTHYF
V: TRBV6-1; J: TRBJ2-5; CDR3: CANRGSYMGETQYF
V: TRBV6-1; J: TRBJ2-1; CDR3: CARWSGGAVDGQFF
V: TRBV7-8; J: TRBJ2-3; CDR3: CASSINGYTDTQYF
V: TRBV6-2/TRBV6-3; J: TRBJ2-7; CDR3: CASSSFGTVYEQYF
V: TRBV10-3; J: TRBJ2-5; CDR3: CAISEFPPREMETQYF
V: TRBV5-1; J: TRBJ2-3; CDR3: CASDPSGLTDTQYF
V: TRBV5-4; J: TRBJ2-7; CDR3: CASSLKGEPCEQYF
V: TRBV7-9; J: TRBJ1-2; CDR3: CASSLRPGQAPSWYGYTF
V: TRBV6-2/TRBV6-3; J: TRBJ1-5; CDR3: CVTSYSGGNQPQHF
V: TRBV4-1; J: TRBJ1-4; CDR3: CASIQGGGGRGEKLFF
V: TRBV6-2/TRBV6-3; J: TRBJ1-5; CDR3: CASRRIGNNQPQHF
V: TRBV29-1; J: TRBJ2-2; CDR3: CSVAGLAATNTGELFF
V: TRBV11-2; J: TRBJ2-2; CDR3: CTSILRDGNTGELFF
V: TRBV4-2; J: TRBJ2-1; CDR3: CASNQDWTSGGEQFF
V: TRBV6-2/TRBV6-3; J: TRBJ2-2; CDR3: CASRTSGGDTGELFF
V: TRBV5-6; J: TRBJ2-5; CDR3: CANSLEASQETQYF
V: TRBV12-3/TRBV12-4; J: TRBJ2-1; CDR3: CAGSLVGGRYDEQFF